This T cell receptor (beta chain) was obtained from a study of T-cell memory formation after mild COVID-19. Across the whole study: TCR clusters were mostly confined to one donor each.

Each CDR3 protein is one row after TCRdb ran MiXCR on the 5' RACE reads. The repertoire holds 250,000 to 300,000 distinct CDR3 sequences, with approximately 8% as singletons. Points from the study as a whole: Several responding clones turned up in pre-infection memory, indicating that cross-reactive memory may have taken part. CD4+ contracting clones lay mainly in CM and EM, CD8+ ones in EMRA. Clones shrinking from day 15 to 85 showed even CD4/CD8 mixes; later expanders tilted CD4+.

The germline V and J ends were trimmed by 3 bases and 0 bases, with 9 bases remaining between them. The length of the CDR3 is 13 residues. Germline-derived CDR1 and CDR2 are DFQATT and SNEGSKA (reference sequence). The sample holds a few counts of this clonotype. Its specificity is not known. This TCR was sampled from a man between 18 and 35 years old who had mild COVID-19 (a few samples of this study predate the infection). Cell type and time point are not known. The chain is built from TRBV20-1 and TRBJ2-7; D ambiguous. Sequencing was done on a sample of PBMCs or a T cell subset sorted from them (not recorded which). The CDR3 nucleotides are TGCAGTGCTAGGTACCGGAGCTCCTACGAGCAGTACTTC. Translating gives CSARYRSSYEQYF.